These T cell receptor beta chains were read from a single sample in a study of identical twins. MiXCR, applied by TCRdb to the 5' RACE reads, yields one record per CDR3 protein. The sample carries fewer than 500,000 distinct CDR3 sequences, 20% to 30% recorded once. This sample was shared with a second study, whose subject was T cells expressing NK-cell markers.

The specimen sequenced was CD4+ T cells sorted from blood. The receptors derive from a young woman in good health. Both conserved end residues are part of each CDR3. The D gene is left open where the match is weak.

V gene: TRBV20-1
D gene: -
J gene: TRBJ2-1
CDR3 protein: CSAREYTYNEQFF

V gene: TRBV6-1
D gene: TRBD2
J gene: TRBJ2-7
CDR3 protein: CASSVPGRLYEQYF

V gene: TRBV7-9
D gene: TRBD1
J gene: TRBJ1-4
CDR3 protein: CASSPGTGAEKLFF

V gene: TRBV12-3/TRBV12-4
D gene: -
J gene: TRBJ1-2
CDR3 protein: CASSLQGLQGYTF

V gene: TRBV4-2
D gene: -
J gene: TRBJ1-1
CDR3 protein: CASTTTGNTEAFF

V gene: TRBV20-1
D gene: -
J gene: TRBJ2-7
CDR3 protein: CSVRDTRGGYYEQYF

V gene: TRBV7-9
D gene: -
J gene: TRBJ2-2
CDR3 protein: CASSLGSYTGELFF

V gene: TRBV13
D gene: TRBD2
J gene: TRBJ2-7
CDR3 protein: CASSTRTGTSGRRYETTNEQYF

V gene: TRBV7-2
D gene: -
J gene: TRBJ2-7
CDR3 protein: CASNSGPGTAVYEQYF

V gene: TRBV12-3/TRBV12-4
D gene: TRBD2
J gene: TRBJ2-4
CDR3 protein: CASRQSGGMIQYF

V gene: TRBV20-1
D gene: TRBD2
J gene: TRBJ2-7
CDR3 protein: CSARLAGSGEQYF

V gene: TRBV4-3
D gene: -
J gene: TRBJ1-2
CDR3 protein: CASSQASWGASGYTF

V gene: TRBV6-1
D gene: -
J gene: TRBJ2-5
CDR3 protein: CASTQAGNQETQYF

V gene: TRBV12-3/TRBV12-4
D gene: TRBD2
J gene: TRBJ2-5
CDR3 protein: CASSSSGVQETQYF

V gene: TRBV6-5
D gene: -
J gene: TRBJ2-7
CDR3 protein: CASSYITGPSYEQYF

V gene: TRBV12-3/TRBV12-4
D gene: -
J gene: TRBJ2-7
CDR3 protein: CASSFSPGYEQYF

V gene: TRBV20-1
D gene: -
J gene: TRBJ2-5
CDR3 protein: CSASRDGVGETQYF

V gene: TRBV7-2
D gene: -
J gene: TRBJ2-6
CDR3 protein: CASGRSSGANVLTF

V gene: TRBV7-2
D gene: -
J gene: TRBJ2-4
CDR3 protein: CVSSLGYREAKNIQYF

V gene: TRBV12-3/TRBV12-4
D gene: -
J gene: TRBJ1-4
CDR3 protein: CASTEDSVNEKLFF

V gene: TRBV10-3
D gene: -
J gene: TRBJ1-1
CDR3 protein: CAISEGNTEAFF

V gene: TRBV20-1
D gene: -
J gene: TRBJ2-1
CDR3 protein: CSAPKSGVYNEQFF

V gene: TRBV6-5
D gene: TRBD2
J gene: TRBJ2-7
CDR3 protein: CASKLAGDYEQYF

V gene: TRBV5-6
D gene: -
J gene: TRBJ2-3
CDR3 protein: CASSLGAGRTDTQYF

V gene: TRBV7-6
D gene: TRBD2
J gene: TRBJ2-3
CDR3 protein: CASSFLVAGVEDTQYF

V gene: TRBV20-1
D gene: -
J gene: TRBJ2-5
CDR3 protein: CSAKFPSVFQETQYF

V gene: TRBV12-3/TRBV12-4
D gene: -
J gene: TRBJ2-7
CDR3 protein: CASSPSIYEQYF

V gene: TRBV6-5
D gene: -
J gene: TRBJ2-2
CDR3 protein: CASSYKGYTGELFF

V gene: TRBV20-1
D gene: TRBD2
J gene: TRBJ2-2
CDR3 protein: CSARDRTSGNYGELFF

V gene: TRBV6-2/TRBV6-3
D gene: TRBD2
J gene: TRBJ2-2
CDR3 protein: CASSYPSGRGTGELFF

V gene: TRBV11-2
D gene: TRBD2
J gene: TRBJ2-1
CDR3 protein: CASSIGTSGMYNEQFF

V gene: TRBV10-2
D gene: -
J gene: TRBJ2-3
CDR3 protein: CASNTYRGTDTQYF

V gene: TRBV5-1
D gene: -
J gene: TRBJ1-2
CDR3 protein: CASSFDHRNYGYTF

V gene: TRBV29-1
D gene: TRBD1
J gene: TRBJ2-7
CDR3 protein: CSVEPQGARNEQYF

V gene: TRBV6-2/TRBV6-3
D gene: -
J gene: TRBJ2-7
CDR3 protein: CASSYFSEQYF

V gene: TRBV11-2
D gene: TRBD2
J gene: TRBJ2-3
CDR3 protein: CASSLGPSSSGRVADTQYF

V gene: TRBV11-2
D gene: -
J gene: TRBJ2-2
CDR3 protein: CASSPDLAGELFF

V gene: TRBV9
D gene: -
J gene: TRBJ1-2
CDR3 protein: CASSPRPGPSGYTF

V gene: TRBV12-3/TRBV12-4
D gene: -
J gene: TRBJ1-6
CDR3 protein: CASRGTSYNSPLHF

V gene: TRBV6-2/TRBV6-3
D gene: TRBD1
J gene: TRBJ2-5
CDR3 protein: CASTRTGKETQYF

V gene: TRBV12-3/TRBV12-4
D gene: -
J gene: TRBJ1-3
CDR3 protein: CASRWTYSGNTIYF

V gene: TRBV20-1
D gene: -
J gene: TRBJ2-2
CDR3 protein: CSAREGGSGELFF

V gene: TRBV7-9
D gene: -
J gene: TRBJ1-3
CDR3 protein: CASSLPSSSGNTIYF

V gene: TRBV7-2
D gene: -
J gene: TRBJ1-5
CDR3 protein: CASKIRLSSNQPQHF

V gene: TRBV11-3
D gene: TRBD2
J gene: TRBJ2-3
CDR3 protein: CASSQERGANTDTQYF

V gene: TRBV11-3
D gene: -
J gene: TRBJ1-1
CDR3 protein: CASSNTGEAFF

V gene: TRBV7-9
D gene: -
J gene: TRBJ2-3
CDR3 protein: CASSLGWGTDTQYF

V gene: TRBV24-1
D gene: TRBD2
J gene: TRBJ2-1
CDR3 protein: CATAKSGGNNEQFF